This T cell receptor beta chain derives from a study of blood T cells in healthy people across ages. Combining a sample-barcoded 5' primer with a J-beta primer mix, a second PCR ran for roughly 6 to 12 cycles. TCRdb re-called the 5' RACE reads through MiXCR, storing one row per CDR3 protein. The sample consists of roughly 1,300,000 distinct CDR3 sequences, around 59% of them appearing once. There were healthy Caucasian individuals from Russia, aged roughly 6 to 100, serving as donors. CDR3 length: 14 amino acids. Deletions cut 1 base from V and 11 bases from J, with 17 bases between. Germline V gives CDR1 LGHNA, CDR2 YSLEER.

This clonotype was sampled from a young man in good health. This chain uses TRBV4-3 with TRBJ2-5; possible D gene TRBD2, 5 bases. Sequencing used blood. CDR3 region: CASSQVAGLDEQYF. The CDR3 region has the DNA TGCGCCAGCAGCCAAGTCGCAGGACTCGATGAGCAGTACTTC.